These T cell receptor beta chains were read from a single sample in a study of T cells in Graves' hyperthyroidism and ophthalmopathy. TCRdb independently ran MiXCR on the multiplex PCR reads; one entry per CDR3 protein. The sample consists of more than 500,000 distinct CDR3 sequences, about 16% of them appearing once. Sequenced: blood. All receptors derive from a woman aged 25 to 39 with Graves' ophthalmopathy. Both conserved end residues are part of each CDR3. The order of the fields is V gene, J gene, clone size, D gene, CDR3 protein, CDR3 DNA. A D gene is named only where the DNA matches it firmly. The size entry is marked missing in some rows and otherwise reads once, few, many or a size class.

TRBV12-3/TRBV12-4	TRBJ2-7	.	.	CASSLQGSWSYEQYF	TGTGCCAGCAGTCTTCAGGGGTCTTGGTCCTACGAGCAGTACTTC
TRBV12-3/TRBV12-4	TRBJ2-3	.	.	CASSPQATRTDTQYF	TGTGCCAGCAGTCCCCAAGCCACTAGAACAGATACGCAGTATTTT
TRBV20-1	TRBJ2-3	many	TRBD2	CSAIRAGGPRGDTQYF	TGCAGTGCTATAAGAGCGGGAGGTCCCCGCGGAGATACGCAGTATTTT
TRBV20-1	TRBJ2-7	few	TRBD2	CSARGGSGTYSTYEQYF	TGCAGTGCTAGAGGTGGTAGCGGGACCTATTCGACCTACGAGCAGTACTTC
TRBV2	TRBJ2-3	many	.	CASSERWKGIIRDTQYF	TGTGCCAGCAGTGAAAGATGGAAGGGCATCATCCGAGATACGCAGTATTTT
TRBV6-1	TRBJ1-6	few	.	CASTSPGRNSPLHF	TGTGCCAGCACCTCGCCAGGGAGGAATTCACCCCTCCACTTT
TRBV7-9	TRBJ1-6	few	TRBD1	CASSFLTDRQDSPLHF	TGTGCCAGCAGCTTTCTAACGGACAGGCAGGATTCACCCCTCCACTTT
TRBV5-1	TRBJ2-5	many	.	CASSLEKGETQYF	TGCGCCAGCAGCTTGGAGAAAGGAGAGACCCAGTACTTC
TRBV20-1	TRBJ2-1	.	.	CSASTSRPLEAGYNEQFF	TGCAGTGCATCAACTTCACGACCTCTAGAGGCGGGCTACAATGAGCAGTTCTTC
TRBV29-1	TRBJ1-1	.	.	CSTQGFTEAFF	TGCAGCACCCAGGGTTTCACTGAAGCTTTCTTT
TRBV25-1	TRBJ2-1	few	.	CASSDLPAERSSYNEQFF	TGTGCCAGCAGTGACCTACCGGCAGAAAGAAGCTCCTACAATGAGCAGTTCTTC
TRBV5-6	TRBJ2-7	.	.	CASVAEGATLSSYEQYF	TGTGCCAGCGTGGCGGAGGGGGCAACCCTTAGCTCCTACGAGCAGTACTTC
TRBV13	TRBJ2-2	many	.	CASSPSAGGLNTGELFF	TGTGCCAGCAGCCCCTCGGCCGGGGGCCTGAACACCGGGGAGCTGTTTTTT
TRBV28	TRBJ2-2	few	TRBD2	CASSLWDLAGESTGELFF	TGTGCCAGCAGTTTATGGGATTTAGCGGGAGAAAGCACCGGGGAGCTGTTTTTT
TRBV6-2/TRBV6-3	TRBJ2-1	many	.	CASHLMGLGYNEQFF	TGTGCCAGCCACTTAATGGGACTGGGGTACAATGAGCAGTTCTTC
TRBV7-2	TRBJ1-4	many	.	CASSLHLGNEKLFF	TGTGCCAGCAGCTTACACTTGGGTAATGAAAAACTGTTTTTT
TRBV12-3/TRBV12-4	TRBJ2-7	many	TRBD1	CASSPKGQPSYEQYF	TGTGCCAGCAGTCCAAAGGGACAGCCGTCCTACGAGCAGTACTTC
TRBV6-2/TRBV6-3	TRBJ1-5	many	TRBD1	CASSYSYGTGGIGNQPQHF	TGTGCCAGCAGTTACTCGTATGGGACAGGGGGAATCGGCAATCAGCCCCAGCATTTT
TRBV7-9	TRBJ2-1	.	TRBD1	CASSNTGTGGNEQFF	TGTGCCAGCAGCAACACCGGGACAGGGGGCAATGAGCAGTTCTTC
TRBV7-2	TRBJ1-6	many	TRBD1	CASRGRTGFNSPLHF	TGTGCCAGCAGGGGAAGGACAGGGTTCAATTCACCCCTCCACTTT
TRBV6-5	TRBJ2-7	.	.	CASSYGQQGRGEQYF	TGTGCCAGCAGTTACGGCCAACAGGGAAGGGGCGAGCAGTACTTC
TRBV5-1	TRBJ2-3	.	TRBD2	CASSQLPASGGTQYF	TGCGCCAGCAGCCAGTTGCCTGCTAGCGGTGGTACGCAGTATTTT
TRBV19	TRBJ2-3	few	.	CASSRASDLTDTQYF	TGTGCCAGTAGTAGGGCTAGCGACCTCACAGATACGCAGTATTTT
TRBV6-1	TRBJ2-6	many	TRBD1	CATDRAGESGANVLTF	TGTGCCACAGACAGGGCAGGCGAATCTGGGGCCAACGTCCTGACTTTC
TRBV15	TRBJ2-3	few	.	CATSRADTADTQYF	TGTGCCACCAGCAGAGCTGATACAGCAGATACGCAGTATTTT
TRBV2	TRBJ2-3	few	.	CASSESSVTAGTQYF	TGTGCCAGCAGTGAGTCTAGCGTTACAGCGGGTACGCAGTATTTT
TRBV18	TRBJ2-7	few	.	CASSPPHGIPYEQYF	TGTGCCAGCTCACCACCCCACGGGATTCCCTACGAGCAGTACTTC
TRBV29-1	TRBJ2-3	many	TRBD2	CSAEGLATGTDTQYF	TGCAGCGCTGAGGGACTAGCTACAGGCACAGATACGCAGTATTTT
TRBV7-2	TRBJ2-7	many	TRBD1	CASSRPGTGFYEQYF	TGTGCCAGCAGCCGACCAGGGACAGGTTTCTACGAGCAGTACTTC
TRBV7-2	TRBJ2-6	few	.	CASSSTSAGANVLTF	TGTGCCAGCAGCTCAACTAGTGCTGGGGCCAACGTCCTGACTTTC
TRBV7-3	TRBJ2-5	few	.	CASSLNPAPGETQYF	TGTGCCAGCAGCTTAAATCCAGCCCCAGGGGAGACCCAGTACTTC
TRBV11-2	TRBJ2-1	many	TRBD2	CASSLYIAGGVNEQFF	TGTGCCAGCAGCTTATACATAGCGGGAGGGGTCAATGAGCAGTTCTTC
TRBV27	TRBJ1-5	.	TRBD1	CASSLFGDRNQPQHF	TGTGCCAGCAGTTTATTCGGGGACAGAAATCAGCCCCAGCATTTT
TRBV20-1	TRBJ2-7	many	TRBD2	CSARGSGSSSYEQYF	TGCAGTGCTAGGGGTAGCGGGAGCAGTTCCTACGAGCAGTACTTC
TRBV6-2/TRBV6-3	TRBJ2-1	.	TRBD2	CASSSLLGGGISTYNEQFF	TGTGCCAGCAGTTCCCTCTTGGGGGGAGGGATCTCTACCTACAATGAGCAGTTCTTC
TRBV6-1	TRBJ2-1	few	.	CASRVSGDEQFF	TGTGCCAGCAGGGTTTCAGGGGATGAGCAGTTCTTC
TRBV12-3/TRBV12-4	TRBJ1-5	many	TRBD1	CASSLTQGGSQPQHF	TGTGCCAGCAGTTTAACCCAGGGGGGATCTCAGCCCCAGCATTTT
TRBV4-2	TRBJ2-7	.	.	CASSQSFSDYEQYF	TGTGCCAGCAGCCAAAGTTTTTCGGACTACGAGCAGTACTTC
TRBV28	TRBJ1-2	.	.	CASSLEGGPNYGYTF	TGTGCCAGCAGTTTGGAGGGGGGACCTAACTATGGCTACACCTTC
TRBV10-3	TRBJ1-3	.	.	CAISENWNSGNTIYF	TGTGCCATCAGTGAGAACTGGAACTCTGGAAACACCATATATTTT
TRBV7-3	TRBJ2-5	few	.	CASSLGSRTIQETQYF	TGTGCCAGCAGCTTAGGATCGAGGACAATCCAAGAGACCCAGTACTTC
TRBV4-2	TRBJ1-2	few	.	CASSQAGGMGYGYTF	TGTGCCAGCAGCCAAGCCGGGGGCATGGGCTATGGCTACACCTTC
TRBV14	TRBJ1-1	.	.	CASSQPMSAAFF	TGTGCCAGCAGCCAACCCATGTCCGCAGCTTTCTTT
TRBV30	TRBJ2-1	many	TRBD2	CAHVSRGRAYNEQFF	TGTGCCCACGTGAGTCGCGGGAGGGCCTACAATGAGCAGTTCTTC
TRBV28	TRBJ2-2	many	.	CASINIEGSGELFF	TGTGCCAGCATTAACATCGAGGGGTCCGGGGAGCTGTTTTTT
TRBV18	TRBJ2-7	many	.	CASSPLRQVPLDEQYF	TGTGCCAGCTCACCACTTCGACAGGTGCCGTTGGACGAGCAGTACTTC
TRBV28	TRBJ1-4	.	.	CASTPRVPNEKLFF	TGTGCCAGCACCCCCAGGGTACCGAATGAAAAACTGTTTTTT
TRBV7-9	TRBJ2-1	.	TRBD1	CASRSGTGYYNEQFF	TGTGCCAGCAGATCCGGGACAGGGTACTACAATGAGCAGTTCTTC
TRBV29-1	TRBJ2-7	many	TRBD2	CSVEETLTSGTYEQYF	TGCAGCGTTGAAGAAACTCTAACTAGCGGGACCTACGAGCAGTACTTC
TRBV30	TRBJ2-2	many	.	CAWSVGTRGGELFF	TGTGCCTGGAGTGTGGGGACCCGGGGCGGGGAGCTGTTTTTT
TRBV28	TRBJ2-7	many	TRBD2	CASRPTLAGGGSYEQYF	TGTGCCAGCAGACCGACATTAGCGGGAGGCGGGTCCTACGAGCAGTACTTC
TRBV29-1	TRBJ2-2	many	.	CSVPAAPSLRTGELFF	TGCAGCGTTCCAGCGGCCCCGTCATTGCGCACCGGGGAGCTGTTTTTT